The T cell receptor beta chain under discussion was sequenced for a study of breast tumors, draining lymph nodes, adjacent tissues. The lymph nodes were axillary draining lymph nodes from breast cancer patients. The study's findings and limits: Data only fit, rather than demonstrated, lymph node origin of most tumor T cells. Tumor TCR diversity was below lymph nodes but above nontumor tissue.

TCRdb used MiXCR to reprocess the multiplex PCR reads, holding one entry per CDR3 protein. Here the sample spans 100,000 to 150,000 distinct CDR3 sequences, approximately 20% being singletons. This clonotype was observed a few times. The antigen is undetermined. CDR3 length: 17 amino acids. Per germline, CDR1 LNHDA and CDR2 SQIVND (reference sequence). Trimming at V came to 1 base and at J to 2 bases, leaving 8 bases not matched to a gene. The V and J genes are TRBV19 and TRBJ1-5; 7 bases match TRBD1. The receptor's source is a female donor with breast cancer. Some clones in this sample may be carry-over from other donors' samples. Input material: axillary lymph node tissue. CDR3 DNA: TGTGCCAGTAGTATAGGACAGGGCCGCCTACGCAATCAGCCCCAGCATTTT. Translating gives CASSIGQGRLRNQPQHF.